The 21 T cell receptor beta chains given below trace back to one sample, sequenced in a study of T cells in Graves' hyperthyroidism and ophthalmopathy. RNA transcripts provided the source from which TCR beta CDR3 regions were amplified. TCR CDR3 regions were first amplified by RT-PCR with HTBI primers. TCRdb re-derived calls from the multiplex PCR reads in MiXCR, one entry per CDR3 protein. The data hold some 460,000 distinct CDR3 sequences, with around 16% observed a single time. Material for sequencing was blood. Receptor source: a woman under 30 with Graves' hyperthyroidism.

This clonotype was counted at least ten times. The rearrangement joins TRBV9 to TRBJ1-5; the D is unclear. V was cut by 0 bases and J by 6 bases, with 10 bases left in between. CDR3 length: 14 residues. Germline V gives CDR1 SGDLS, CDR2 YYNGEE. The CDR3 nucleotides are TGTGCCAGCAGCGTAGGCGGGGAGAGTCAGCCCCAGCATTTT. Its protein product is CASSVGGESQPQHF.

The rearrangement joins TRBV27 to TRBJ2-5, with TRBD1 matching over 8 bases. The CDR3 is made up of 14 amino acids. Germline CDR1 and CDR2: MNHEY and SMNVEV (reference sequence). V lost 4 bases, J lost 4 bases, and 5 bases stayed unmatched. Written as DNA, the CDR3 is TGTGCCAGCAGTTGGACAGGGCTAGGAGAGACCCAGTACTTC. This translates into CASSWTGLGETQYF.

Ten or more counts support this clonotype. The V call is TRBV6-1, the J call TRBJ2-7, with TRBD1 identical over 9 bases. Germline lookup yields CDR1 MNHNS and CDR2 SASEGT. J was trimmed by 6 bases and V by 3 bases; bases with no gene match: 6. This CDR3 has 14 amino acids. Here the CDR3 DNA reads TGTGCCAGCAGTGACCCGGGACAGGGACGCGAGCAGTACTTC. It translates to CASSDPGQGREQYF.

This clonotype has a count of ten or more. This chain joins TRBV10-3 and TRBJ2-7, with TRBD1 matching 7 bases. V lost 8 bases to trimming and J lost 1 base; unmatched junction nucleotides: 14. CDR1 and CDR2 (germline): ENHRY, SYGVKD. The CDR3 length is 16 residues. CDR3 loop: CAIGAPRDRSSYEQYF. The CDR3 DNA reads as TGTGCCATCGGGGCTCCCCGGGACAGAAGTTCCTACGAGCAGTACTTC.

This clonotype was seen a single time. Possible read error: a much larger clone is one base away. The V call is TRBV11-1, the J call TRBJ2-7; possibly TRBD2 for D (6 bases). Per germline, CDR1 SGHAT and CDR2 FQDESV (reference sequence). The CDR3 is 14 residues long. CDR3 bases: TGTGCCAGCAACTTAGCGGTAAGCTCCTACGAGCAGTACTTC. Amino acid sequence: CASNLAVSSYEQYF.

The V and J genes are TRBV20-1 and TRBJ2-5; the match to TRBD1 covers 8 bases. Germline CDR1 is DFQATT and CDR2 is SNEGSKA (reference sequence). The J segment lost 5 bases and the V segment lost 6 bases, leaving 5 bases of the junction unmatched. The CDR3 loop spans 12 amino acids. DNA for the CDR3: TGCAGTGCCACAGGGGGTGGTGAGACCCAGTACTTC. Protein: CSATGGGETQYF.

The chain recombines TRBV3-1 with TRBJ2-5, with TRBD2 matching 7 bases. After removal of 7 bases from V and 2 bases from J, the junction contained 4 bases not matched to a gene. The CDR3 is made up of 13 amino acids. CDR1 and CDR2 from the germline V gene are LGHDT and YNNKEL (reference sequence). Here the CDR3 DNA reads TGTGCCAGCATTCATAGCGGGCAAGAGACCCAGTACTTC. Translating gives CASIHSGQETQYF.

In its sample, this clonotype was seen many times. The chain uses TRBV6-1 and TRBJ1-5; 7 bases line up with TRBD1. V dropped 5 bases and J dropped 1; count of bases not matched to a gene: 14. Germline CDR1 reads MNHNS; CDR2 reads SASEGT. This CDR3 has 18 residues. The CDR3 loop is CASSPRQGDTISNQPQHF. The CDR3 bases are TGTGCCAGCAGTCCTCGACAGGGAGACACTATAAGCAATCAGCCCCAGCATTTT.

The rearrangement joins TRBV9 to TRBJ2-2, with no clear D. This CDR3 comprises 12 residues. The V gene lost 0 bases and the J gene lost 13 bases, with 10 bases spanning the gap. The germline V gene encodes CDR1 SGDLS and CDR2 YYNGEE. As DNA, the CDR3 is TGTGCCAGCAGCGTAGGGGTCGGGCGGCTGTTTTTT. Translating gives CASSVGVGRLFF.

This chain joins TRBV19 and TRBJ2-3, with TRBD2 identical over 14 bases. Per germline, CDR1 LNHDA and CDR2 SQIVND (reference sequence). The CDR3 has 17 residues. CDR3 protein: CVPTSGRAAPSTDTQYF. Here the CDR3 DNA reads TGTGTCCCGACTAGCGGGAGGGCAGCACCAAGCACAGATACGCAGTATTTT.

The sample holds many counts of this clonotype. The rearrangement joins TRBV20-1 to TRBJ1-2, with D unclear. The CDR3 extends over 11 amino acids. V was shortened by 3 bases and J by 4 bases, with 6 bases between the two germline ends. Germline V gene data show CDR1 as DFQATT and CDR2 as SNEGSKA (reference sequence). The CDR3 sequence: CSARDFYGYTF. Written as DNA, the CDR3 is TGCAGTGCTAGGGACTTCTATGGCTACACCTTC.

This clonotype was counted many times. The chain employs TRBV5-1 and TRBJ2-3, with 10 bases fitting TRBD2. Trimming removed 4 bases from V and 2 bases from J; junction bases left unmatched: 10. The CDR3 consists of 17 residues. Germline V gives CDR1 SGHRS, CDR2 YFSETQ. As DNA, the CDR3 is TGCGCCAGCAGCCTTTCCATAGGGACTAGCGACACAGATACGCAGTATTTT. Translating it yields CASSLSIGTSDTDTQYF.

The sample holds one count of this clonotype. The rearrangement uses TRBV19 and TRBJ1-5; D uncertain. Germline CDR1 LNHDA, CDR2 SQIVND (reference sequence). CDR3 length equals 16 residues. V gave up 0 bases and J gave up 0 bases, with 9 bases separating them. The CDR3 reads CASSIERATSNQPQHF. CDR3 sequence (DNA): TGTGCCAGTAGTATAGAAAGGGCCACTAGCAATCAGCCCCAGCATTTT.

This clonotype came up many times. This chain joins TRBV10-2 and TRBJ2-1, with 11 bases matching TRBD2. Germline V gene lookup returns CDR1 WSHSY and CDR2 SAAADI. J lost 5 bases, V lost 9 bases, and 6 bases had no gene match. The CDR3 covers 14 residues. The DNA of the CDR3 is TGCGCCAGTCTAGGACTAGCGGGTGACAATGAGCAGTTCTTC. This sequence encodes CASLGLAGDNEQFF.

This clonotype was seen repeatedly, ten times or more. J is TRBJ2-1 and V is TRBV5-1; 9 bases match TRBD2. The germline V gene has CDR1 SGHRS and CDR2 YFSETQ. With 0 bases clipped from V and 6 bases from J, the junction kept 4 bases outside the gene matches. There are 15 residues in the CDR3. The CDR3 region has the DNA TGCGCCAGCAGCTTGGTTAGCGGGGGATCCAATGAGCAGTTCTTC. This sequence encodes CASSLVSGGSNEQFF.

The sample holds many counts of this clonotype. The chain has TRBV29-1 and TRBJ2-5; tentatively, D is TRBD1 (6 bases). Germline V lookup: CDR1 SQVTM, CDR2 ANQGSEA. V lost 4 bases and J lost 9, with 18 bases in between. CDR3 length: 13 residues. The CDR3 region has the DNA TGCAGCGTTGTGCCACAGGGCGGGCAGGCCCAGTACTTC. It encodes CSVVPQGGQAQYF.

This clonotype appeared many times. The chain uses TRBV10-3 and TRBJ2-7, with 8 bases matching TRBD2. Germline lookup yields CDR1 ENHRY and CDR2 SYGVKD. The CDR3 has 16 residues. The trim removed 0 bases at V and 4 bases at J, leaving 8 bases unmatched. In nucleotides, the CDR3 is TGTGCCATCAGTGAGTCCCCTGCGGGGGGACCTTACGAGCAGTACTTC. Translating gives CAISESPAGGPYEQYF.

The rearrangement joins TRBV9 to TRBJ1-2, with D possibly being TRBD1 (5 bases). The CDR3 has 16 residues. The V gene lost 0 bases and the J gene lost 8 bases, with 20 bases spanning the gap. The germline V gene encodes CDR1 SGDLS and CDR2 YYNGEE. The CDR3 loop reads CASSVGRVSPDEGYTF. The CDR3 region has the DNA TGTGCCAGCAGCGTAGGCAGGGTGTCCCCTGACGAAGGCTACACCTTC.

This clonotype has a count of ten or more. The rearrangement joins TRBV20-1 to TRBJ1-2; the D is unclear. CDR3 length equals 17 residues. The V gene lost 1 base and the J gene lost 6 bases, with 24 bases spanning the gap. The germline V gene has CDR1 DFQATT and CDR2 SNEGSKA (reference sequence). The CDR3 spells CSARVRVGWQVQDGYTF. Written as DNA, the CDR3 is TGCAGTGCTAGAGTCCGGGTGGGCTGGCAGGTGCAGGATGGCTACACCTTC.

The chain links TRBV6-5 to TRBJ1-4; tentatively, D is TRBD1 (5 bases). The V and J ends lost 6 bases and 2 bases respectively, with 10 bases between them. This CDR3 is 14 amino acids long. Germline lookup yields CDR1 MNHEY and CDR2 SVGAGI. In nucleotides, the CDR3 is TGTGCCAGCAGCCGGGGCAGGACTAATGAAAAACTGTTTTTT. Encoded protein: CASSRGRTNEKLFF.

The J gene is TRBJ1-4, the V gene TRBV27; D uncertain. CDR3 length: 13 residues. CDR1 is MNHEY and CDR2 is SMNVEV in the germline V gene (reference sequence). V shed 9 bases and J shed 8 bases, with 16 bases lying between them. The CDR3 DNA is TGTGCCAGTCGGACGGGTAGGACCGAAAAACTGTTTTTT. Translated, it gives CASRTGRTEKLFF.